These T cell receptor beta chains were read from a single sample in a study of Ad26.COV2.S vaccination and SARS-CoV-2 variants. Sequenced by immunoSEQ multiplex PCR; TCRdb stores in-frame clones only, minus some. The sample includes roughly 380,000 clones, about 85% of them seen just once. Sample: peripheral blood, taken in a trial of Ad26.COV2.S vaccine versus placebo. The receptors were gathered from a person between 18 and 60 years old who received the Ad26.COV2.S COVID-19 vaccine or a placebo. Both conserved end residues are part of each CDR3. D genes are given only for firm matches. Size values are once, few and many counts, or a class for expanded clones, and some rows have none.

V gene: TRBV7-9; D gene: NA; clone size: NA; J gene: TRBJ2-5; CDR3 DNA: TGTGCCAGCAGCCCCGGCTGGGATCCGAACCCCTCTCAAGAGACCCAGTACTTC; CDR3 protein: CASSPGWDPNPSQETQYF
V gene: TRBV7-6; D gene: NA; clone size: once; J gene: TRBJ1-1; CDR3 DNA: TGTGCCAGCAGCGACCGGGGCCTTAACACTGAAGCTTTCTTT; CDR3 protein: CASSDRGLNTEAFF
V gene: TRBV12-3/TRBV12-4; D gene: NA; clone size: once; J gene: TRBJ1-2; CDR3 DNA: TGTGCCAGCAGTTTTGGAATCTATGGCTACACCTTC; CDR3 protein: CASSFGIYGYTF
V gene: TRBV18; D gene: NA; clone size: NA; J gene: TRBJ2-2; CDR3 DNA: TGTGCCAGCTCACTCCAACAGGGAACCGGGGAGCTGTTTTTT; CDR3 protein: CASSLQQGTGELFF
V gene: TRBV9; D gene: NA; clone size: NA; J gene: TRBJ1-2; CDR3 DNA: TGTGCCAGCAGCGTAGTGGGGGCTGACTATGGCTACACCTTC; CDR3 protein: CASSVVGADYGYTF
V gene: TRBV9; D gene: TRBD2; clone size: NA; J gene: TRBJ2-7; CDR3 DNA: TGTGCCAGCAGCTGGGGAGGGAACTACGAGCAGTACTTC; CDR3 protein: CASSWGGNYEQYF
V gene: TRBV3-1/TRBV3-2; D gene: TRBD1; clone size: NA; J gene: TRBJ2-5; CDR3 DNA: TGTGCCAGCAGCCCCCCTGCACAGGGGGCTGAGACCCAGTACTTC; CDR3 protein: CASSPPAQGAETQYF
V gene: TRBV30; D gene: TRBD1; clone size: NA; J gene: TRBJ1-2; CDR3 DNA: TGTGCCTGGAGTCGGGGACAGGGCTATGGCTACACCTTC; CDR3 protein: CAWSRGQGYGYTF
V gene: TRBV10-3; D gene: TRBD1; clone size: NA; J gene: TRBJ2-7; CDR3 DNA: TGTGCCATTGGGACAGCGAGCTCCTACGAGCAGTACTTC; CDR3 protein: CAIGTASSYEQYF
V gene: TRBV19; D gene: NA; clone size: NA; J gene: TRBJ1-1; CDR3 DNA: TGTGCCAGTAGTGTGGAGTCTGGCACTGAAGCTTTCTTT; CDR3 protein: CASSVESGTEAFF
V gene: TRBV14; D gene: NA; clone size: NA; J gene: TRBJ2-5; CDR3 DNA: TGTGCCAGCAGCCCCCGGGAGTCGTACCAAGAGACCCAGTACTTC; CDR3 protein: CASSPRESYQETQYF
V gene: TRBV7-2; D gene: NA; clone size: NA; J gene: TRBJ1-5; CDR3 DNA: TGTGCCAGCAGCTTGGGAGGGAGGGCGTGGGGGTATAGCAATCAGCCCCAGCATTTT; CDR3 protein: CASSLGGRAWGYSNQPQHF
V gene: TRBV9; D gene: NA; clone size: NA; J gene: TRBJ2-2; CDR3 DNA: TGTGCCAGCAGACCTAGCTCTAACACCGGGGAGCTGTTTTTT; CDR3 protein: CASRPSSNTGELFF
V gene: TRBV7-5; D gene: NA; clone size: NA; J gene: TRBJ2-7; CDR3 DNA: TGTGTCAGAAGCTTAGATGTAGCCGGGACTAGCGGGAGCTTGTACGAGCAGTACTTC; CDR3 protein: CVRSLDVAGTSGSLYEQYF
V gene: TRBV10-3; D gene: NA; clone size: NA; J gene: TRBJ2-1; CDR3 DNA: TGTGCCATCAGTGAGTCGGGCGGGTTCAATGAGCAGTTCTTC; CDR3 protein: CAISESGGFNEQFF
V gene: TRBV12-5; D gene: TRBD1; clone size: few; J gene: TRBJ1-4; CDR3 DNA: TGTGCTAGTGGTTTGCCGACAGAAGGGACAGGGGGCGAAAAACTGTTTTTT; CDR3 protein: CASGLPTEGTGGEKLFF
V gene: TRBV4-3; D gene: TRBD1; clone size: NA; J gene: TRBJ1-1; CDR3 DNA: TGCGCCAGCAGCCAGGGGGACAGGAACTTGGTACAAGCTTTCTTT; CDR3 protein: CASSQGDRNLVQAFF
V gene: TRBV7-2; D gene: NA; clone size: few; J gene: TRBJ2-2; CDR3 DNA: TGTGCCAGCAGCTTAGATAGGCTCGGGGAGCTGTTTTTT; CDR3 protein: CASSLDRLGELFF